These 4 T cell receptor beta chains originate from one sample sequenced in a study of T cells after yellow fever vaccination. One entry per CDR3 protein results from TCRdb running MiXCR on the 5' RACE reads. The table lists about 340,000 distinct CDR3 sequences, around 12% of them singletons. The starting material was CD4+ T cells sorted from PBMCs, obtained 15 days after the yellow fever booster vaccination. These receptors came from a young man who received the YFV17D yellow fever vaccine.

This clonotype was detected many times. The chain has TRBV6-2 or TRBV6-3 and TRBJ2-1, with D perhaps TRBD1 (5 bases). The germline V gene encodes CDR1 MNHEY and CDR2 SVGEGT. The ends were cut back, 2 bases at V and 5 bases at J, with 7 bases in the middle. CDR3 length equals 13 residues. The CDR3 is CASSYGAHNEQFF. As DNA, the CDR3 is TGTGCCAGCAGTTACGGGGCTCACAATGAGCAGTTCTTC.

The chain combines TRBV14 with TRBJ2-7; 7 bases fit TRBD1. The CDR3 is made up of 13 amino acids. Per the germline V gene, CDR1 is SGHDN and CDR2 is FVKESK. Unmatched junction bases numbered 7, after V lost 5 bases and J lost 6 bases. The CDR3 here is CASSRDRRSEQYF. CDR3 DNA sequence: TGTGCCAGCAGCAGGGACAGACGCAGCGAGCAGTACTTC.

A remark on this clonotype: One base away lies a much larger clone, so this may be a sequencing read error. For the CDR3, the DNA is TGTGCCAGCAGCCCTGGGGCAATCGGTCACGAGCAGTACTTC. Translated: CASSPGAIGHEQYF. The chain couples TRBV7-3 to TRBJ2-7; D is possibly TRBD1 (5 bases). The V gene lost 5 bases and the J gene lost 5 bases, with 16 bases spanning the gap. CDR3 size: 14 residues. Germline CDR1 is SGHTA and CDR2 is FQGTGA.

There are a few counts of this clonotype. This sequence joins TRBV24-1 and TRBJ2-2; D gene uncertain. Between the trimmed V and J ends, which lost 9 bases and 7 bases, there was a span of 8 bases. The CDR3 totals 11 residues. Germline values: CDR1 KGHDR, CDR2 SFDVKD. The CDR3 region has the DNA TGTGCCACCTCATATTTCGGGGAGCTGTTTTTT. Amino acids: CATSYFGELFF.